This T cell receptor beta chain was sequenced for a study of T cell repertoires in cytomegalovirus infection. Turning to the study itself: Both CMV infection and a matching HLA type were indicated by public TCR beta signatures. Study observations and caveats: The cumulative frequency of public TCR beta families identified carriers of CMV plus the relevant HLA. HLA-C-restricted TCR beta clonotypes specific for CMV led the ex vivo response.

In TCRdb, the reads were re-called with MiXCR into one record per CDR3 protein. Seen here are roughly 140,000 distinct CDR3 sequences, less than 25% observed once, and the top ten hold roughly 11%. Note on this clonotype: Its antigen is not known.

V lost 5 bases and J lost 8; bases outside the gene matches: 8. Germline-derived CDR1 and CDR2 are SGHRS and YFSETQ. There are 14 residues in the CDR3. What was sequenced was PBMCs. The sequence came from a human donor in good health (CMV status not recorded). Some clones in this sample may be carry-over from other donors' samples. This chain links TRBV5-1 with TRBJ2-1; 9 positions agree with TRBD2. The CDR3 sequence: CASRPLAGMDEQFF. The CDR3 region has the DNA TGCGCCAGCAGACCGCTAGCGGGGATGGATGAGCAGTTCTTC.